These 30 T cell receptor beta chains share one sample of origin, sequenced in a study of radiotherapy plus CTLA-4 blockade in lung cancer. Assay used: immunoSEQ multiplex PCR; TCRdb lists only in-frame clones, some missing. The sample lists approximately 35,000 clones; about 85% were seen once. Sequences were derived from peripheral blood, sampled from a patient treated with radiotherapy plus ipilimumab. All receptors come from a human donor with non-small cell lung cancer who had stable disease on radiotherapy plus ipilimumab.

V and J are TRBV15 and TRBJ1-2, with 9 bases fitting TRBD1. V lost 2 bases to trimming and J lost 8 bases; unmatched junction nucleotides: 3. The germline V gene has CDR1 LNHNV and CDR2 YYDKDF (reference sequence). The CDR3 is made up of 13 amino acids. CDR3 protein: CATSRSGTGGYTF. The CDR3 DNA reads as TGTGCCACCAGCAGATCAGGGACAGGGGGCTACACCTTC.

The CDR3 bases are TGTGCCAGCAGCTTTGATACTAGCGGGAGCTACGAGCAGTACTTC. Its protein is CASSFDTSGSYEQYF. The chain carries TRBV7-2 and TRBJ2-7; 11 nucleotides align to TRBD2. V lost 3 bases to trimming and J lost 3 bases; unmatched junction nucleotides: 4. This CDR3 is 15 amino acids long. Germline V gene lookup returns CDR1 SGHTA and CDR2 FQGNSA.

The chain carries TRBV7-9 and TRBJ2-1; D ambiguous. CDR3 size: 14 residues. Germline V gene lookup returns CDR1 SEHNR and CDR2 FQNEAQ (reference sequence). Between the trimmed V and J ends, which lost 0 bases and 8 bases, there was a span of 11 bases. CDR3 sequence reads: CASSLAGATDEQFF. The CDR3 nucleotides are TGTGCCAGCAGCTTAGCCGGTGCAACAGATGAGCAGTTCTTC.

V is TRBV2 and J is TRBJ1-1, with D unresolved. The CDR3 has 14 residues. V lost 4 bases and J lost 5, with 14 bases in between. Germline assignment: CDR1 SNHLY and CDR2 FYNNEI. CDR3 sequence: CASSGYSRRTEAFF. The DNA of the CDR3 is TGTGCCAGCAGTGGGTACTCGAGGCGAACTGAAGCTTTCTTT.

The genes are TRBV4-3 and TRBJ2-5; a weak D match, TRBD1 (6 bases). Germline CDR1 LGHNA, CDR2 YSLEER. The CDR3 contains 15 residues. V was shortened by 0 bases and J by 2 bases, with 10 bases between the two germline ends. The chain's CDR3 is CASSQDVRGQETQYF. CDR3 nucleotide sequence: TGCGCCAGCAGCCAAGATGTGAGGGGGCAAGAGACCCAGTACTTC.

The rearrangement links TRBV4-3 to TRBJ2-2, with D possibly being TRBD1 (6 bases). Germline V gene lookup returns CDR1 LGHNA and CDR2 YSLEER. The CDR3 consists of 17 residues. Trimming shortened V by 7 bases and J by 6 bases, and 24 bases separated the two germline ends. The CDR3 loop is CASTPEYQRGLAGELFF. CDR3 DNA sequence: TGCGCCAGCACCCCAGAATATCAAAGGGGGTTGGCCGGGGAGCTGTTTTTT.

The V call is TRBV27, the J call TRBJ2-3, with D unresolved. The germline CDR1 and CDR2 sequences are MNHEY and SMNVEV (reference sequence). The V end lost 6 bases, the J end lost 2 bases, and 6 bases lay between the germline ends. This CDR3 is 12 amino acids long. CDR3 nucleotide sequence: TGTGCCAGCAGCCAAAACACAGATACGCAGTATTTT. Residues: CASSQNTDTQYF.

The chain is built from TRBV29-1 and TRBJ2-1, with TRBD1 matching over 10 bases. The CDR3 loop spans 13 amino acids. Germline trimming cut 6 bases from V and 6 bases from J; bases unmatched to any gene: 5. Germline CDR1 SQVTM, CDR2 ANQGSEA. Written as DNA, the CDR3 is TGCAGCGTACCGGGACAGGGGTTCAATGAGCAGTTCTTC. Translation: CSVPGQGFNEQFF.

The rearrangement joins TRBV12-2 to TRBJ1-1; the table gives TRBD1 as D, unverified against the DNA. TRBV12-2 is termed a pseudogene. The CDR3 is made up of 13 amino acids. This CDR3 reads CASRFSSPVEAFF. The CDR3 DNA sequence: TGTGCAAGTCGCTTCTCTTCGCCAGTAGAAGCTTTCTTT.

The chain has TRBV19 and TRBJ2-1, with D possibly matching TRBD1 (5 bases). Between the trimmed V and J ends, which lost 0 bases and 8 bases, there was a span of 5 bases. In germline, CDR1 is LNHDA, CDR2 SQIVND (reference sequence). CDR3 length: 12 amino acids. DNA for the CDR3: TGTGCCAGTAGTATAGACAGGGATGAGCAGTTCTTC. Translating it yields CASSIDRDEQFF.

CDR3 region: CAWSVGGPVDEQYF. The CDR3 region has the DNA TGTGCCTGGAGTGTGGGGGGGCCAGTCGACGAGCAGTACTTC. This rearrangement joins TRBV30 to TRBJ2-7; possibly TRBD2 for D (7 bases). Deletions cut 0 bases from V and 5 bases from J, with 14 bases between. The germline V gene encodes CDR1 GTSNPN and CDR2 SVGIG (reference sequence). There are 14 residues in the CDR3.

This clone was observed a single time. CDR3 in DNA: TGTGCCAGCAGCTTCCTATCCAGCGGGAGGGCTGATACGCAGTATTTT. This codes for CASSFLSSGRADTQYF. The V gene is TRBV7-2, the J gene TRBJ2-3; 10 nucleotides line up with TRBD2. The CDR3 length is 16 residues. Germline loops: CDR1 SGHTA, CDR2 FQGNSA. Trimming at V came to 3 bases and at J to 6 bases, leaving 9 bases not matched to a gene. The variable domain in full, completed from reference TRBV7-2 and TRBJ2-3, reads GAGVSQSPSNKVTEKGKDVELRCDPISGHTALYWYRQSLGQGLEFLIYFQGNSAPDKSGLPSDRFSAERTGGSVSTLTIQRTQQEDSAVYLCASSFLSSGRADTQYFGPGTRLTVL.

With respect to this clone: Other DNA sequences in the same sample also yield this CDR3. The chain carries TRBV4-1 and TRBJ2-5; 8 bases fit TRBD1. CDR1 MGHRA and CDR2 YSYEKL come from the germline V gene. This CDR3 has 17 amino acids. Trimming took 1 base from V and 2 from J; bases not matched to a gene: 9. CDR3 sequence reads: CASSQGTGWEKQETQYF. The DNA for the CDR3 is TGCGCCAGCAGCCAAGGGACAGGGTGGGAGAAGCAAGAGACCCAGTACTTC.

For the CDR3, the DNA is TGTGCCAGCAGCCCATGGACTAGACTGAATGAGCAGTTCTTC. This sequence encodes CASSPWTRLNEQFF. The chain combines TRBV7-9 with TRBJ2-1, with 7 bases aligning to TRBD2. CDR1 and CDR2 from the germline V gene are SEHNR and FQNEAQ (reference sequence). Trimming took 5 bases from V and 7 from J; bases not matched to a gene: 8. The CDR3 has 14 amino acids.

This clone was seen only a few times. The V and J genes are TRBV28 and TRBJ2-1; D possibly corresponds to TRBD1 (7 bases). CDR1 and CDR2 from the germline V gene are MDHEN and SYDVKM. Deletions cut 6 bases from V and 9 bases from J, with 12 bases between. The CDR3 is 12 residues long. This CDR3 is CASSIRGVEQFF. CDR3 bases: TGTGCCAGCAGCATCAGGGGGGTTGAGCAGTTCTTC.

The chain uses TRBV30 and TRBJ2-7; 8 bases align to TRBD2. Germline lookup yields CDR1 GTSNPN and CDR2 SVGIG (reference sequence). With 1 base clipped from V and 7 bases from J, the junction kept 9 bases outside the gene matches. The CDR3 totals 14 residues. CDR3 amino acids: CAWSGGLAGLEQYF. The CDR3 region has the DNA TGTGCCTGGAGTGGAGGGCTAGCGGGCCTGGAGCAGTACTTC.

This clone was detected once. The rearrangement links TRBV23-1 to TRBJ2-2, with D unresolved. TRBV23-1 is treated as an ORF (open reading frame) with a function not yet certain. The CDR3 is 16 residues long. V was pared by 0 bases and J by 0 bases, with 8 bases between. The CDR3 loop is CASSQSRSTNTGELFF. DNA for the CDR3: TGCGCCAGCAGTCAATCCCGTAGTACGAACACCGGGGAGCTGTTTTTT.

The chain recombines TRBV27 with TRBJ2-5; no clear D. The J call may be wrong; the DNA end is better matched by TRBJ2-7. Germline V gene sequence: CDR1 MNHEY, CDR2 SMNVEV (reference sequence). The CDR3 length is 12 residues. The CDR3 loop is CASSLSGREQYF. CDR3 nucleotide sequence: TGTGCCAGCAGTTTATCGGGCCGCGAGCAGTACTTC.

V gene TRBV4-1 combines with J gene TRBJ1-5, with a possible D match to TRBD1 (6 bases). CDR3 length: 16 residues. The germline V and J ends were trimmed by 2 bases and 4 bases, with 15 bases remaining between them. Germline values: CDR1 MGHRA, CDR2 YSYEKL. The CDR3 is CASSQQGQSTNQPQHF. The CDR3 DNA reads TGCGCCAGCAGCCAACAAGGACAGTCTACAAATCAGCCCCAGCATTTT.

The V gene is TRBV11-3, the J gene TRBJ2-7; 14 bases match TRBD2. Trimming at V came to 1 base and at J to 1 base, leaving 6 bases not matched to a gene. The germline V gene encodes CDR1 SGHNT and CDR2 YENEEA. CDR3 length equals 18 residues. The CDR3 DNA sequence: TGTGCCAGCAGCTTAGTGGGACTAGCGGGAGTCGAGTCCTACGAGCAGTACTTC. It yields the protein CASSLVGLAGVESYEQYF. Using reference TRBV11-3 and TRBJ2-7 for the parts outside the CDR3, the full variable domain is EAGVVQSPRYKIIEKKQPVAFWCNPISGHNTLYWYLQNLGQGPELLIRYENEEAVDDSQLPKDRFSAERLKGVDSTLKIQPAELGDSAVYLCASSLVGLAGVESYEQYFGPGTRLTVT.

The chain joins TRBV4-2 to TRBJ2-7, with 8 positions matching TRBD2. CDR1 is LGHNA and CDR2 is YNFKEQ in the germline V gene. The CDR3 sequence is 16 residues long. J lost 3 bases, V lost 0 bases, and 7 bases had no gene match. In DNA, the CDR3 is TGTGCCAGCAGCCAAGATAAAACTAGCGGTAACTACGAGCAGTACTTC. Its protein product is CASSQDKTSGNYEQYF.

The chain has TRBV11-3 and TRBJ2-1; D may be TRBD2 (5 bases). This CDR3 spans 16 amino acids. Germline assignment: CDR1 SGHNT and CDR2 YENEEA. V lost 3 bases and J 8 bases, leaving 20 bases between the germline ends. CDR3 loop: CASSLAGFYSMDEQFF. DNA of the CDR3: TGTGCCAGCAGCTTGGCGGGCTTTTATTCGATGGATGAGCAGTTCTTC.

The chain joins TRBV15 to TRBJ2-1, with 10 bases aligning to TRBD2. The CDR3 sequence is 16 residues long. Per germline, CDR1 LNHNV and CDR2 YYDKDF (reference sequence). V was clipped by 0 bases and J by 4 bases; unmatched bases: 3. The CDR3 is CATSRDRTSGYNEQFF. CDR3 sequence (DNA): TGTGCCACCAGCAGAGATAGGACTAGCGGTTACAATGAGCAGTTCTTC.

The chain carries TRBV9 and TRBJ2-2, with TRBD1 matching 9 bases. Germline CDR1 is SGDLS and CDR2 is YYNGEE. The ends lost 6 bases at V and 6 bases at J; junction bases unmatched: 9. The CDR3 is made up of 15 amino acids. The CDR3 sequence: CASTRDRVIAGELFF. Here the CDR3 DNA reads TGTGCCAGCACCAGGGACAGGGTTATAGCCGGGGAGCTGTTTTTT.

V is TRBV2 and J is TRBJ2-2; maybe TRBD2 (5 bases). The CDR3 sequence is 16 residues long. Germline V CDR1 and CDR2: SNHLY, FYNNEI. The V end lost 6 bases, the J end lost 0 bases, and 14 bases lay between the germline ends. CDR3 nucleotides: TGTGCCAGCAGGATTGGCGGGCAAACGAACACCGGGGAGCTGTTTTTT. Translation: CASRIGGQTNTGELFF.

CDR3 sequence reads: CASSGENSYEQYF. The CDR3 DNA follows: TGCGCCAGCTCGGGGGAGAATAGCTACGAGCAGTACTTC. The chain joins TRBV10-2 to TRBJ2-7; D possibly corresponds to TRBD2 (6 bases). V was trimmed by 8 bases and J by 3 bases, leaving 14 bases between them. Looked up from germline, CDR1 is WSHSY and CDR2 is SAAADI. The CDR3 spans 13 residues.

The chain is built from TRBV7-2 and TRBJ2-7, with 7 positions matching TRBD2. This CDR3 is built from 14 residues. V trimming: 5 bases; J trimming: 1 base; junction bases outside the gene matches: 5. In germline, CDR1 is SGHTA, CDR2 FQGNSA. The CDR3 DNA reads TGTGCCAGCAGCCTCGGACTAGGTTCCTACGAGCAGTACTTC. Encoded protein: CASSLGLGSYEQYF.

This clone was detected only once. The genes are TRBV2 and TRBJ1-1; TRBD1 is a possible D gene (5 bases). Trimming cost V 7 bases and J 1 base, with 10 bases left between them. This CDR3 comprises 13 residues. Germline lookup yields CDR1 SNHLY and CDR2 FYNNEI. The CDR3 protein is CASNGHGNTEAFF. In nucleotides, the CDR3 is TGTGCCAGCAATGGACACGGGAACACTGAAGCTTTCTTT.

The J gene is TRBJ2-1, the V gene TRBV5-1; 7 nucleotides align to TRBD1. V was clipped by 6 bases and J by 1 base; unmatched bases: 10. The CDR3 runs to 16 residues. Germline CDR1 is SGHRS and CDR2 is YFSETQ. CDR3 bases: TGCGCCAGCACCGATATTAAACAGGGGTCCTACAATGAGCAGTTCTTC. Translation gives CASTDIKQGSYNEQFF.

V and J are TRBV4-1 and TRBJ1-4, with D perhaps TRBD1 (5 bases). Trimming took off 1 base at V and 7 bases at J, with 16 bases between the two ends. Germline V gene data show CDR1 as MGHRA and CDR2 as YSYEKL. The CDR3 is made up of 16 amino acids. The CDR3 region has the DNA TGCGCCAGCAGCCAAGTTCTGGGACTTGGATTTGAAAAACTGTTTTTT. Translating gives CASSQVLGLGFEKLFF.